These 8 T cell receptor beta chains originate from one sample sequenced in a study of T cell repertoires in cytomegalovirus infection. TCRdb re-called the reads through MiXCR, storing one row per CDR3 protein. The data contain 100,000 to 150,000 distinct CDR3 sequences, around 25% of them seen just once; the ten biggest clones take up approximately 35%. Antigens for these TCRs are unknown. The sequencing input was PBMCs, sequenced either directly or after in vitro stimulation (not recorded which). These receptors originate from a human donor in good health (CMV status not recorded). Some clones in this sample may be carry-over from other donors' samples.

The V call is TRBV10-3, the J call TRBJ2-3, with 10 bases aligning to TRBD2. Germline CDR1 is ENHRY and CDR2 is SYGVKD. This CDR3 is 14 amino acids long. The ends lost 6 bases at V and 6 bases at J; junction bases unmatched: 6. The CDR3 sequence is CAISGTSEADTQYF. The CDR3, as DNA: TGTGCCATCAGCGGGACTAGCGAAGCGGATACGCAGTATTTT.

This clonotype has a handful of counts. The chain employs TRBV11-2 and TRBJ2-2; D perhaps matches TRBD1 (6 bases). The V gene's germline CDR1 is SGHAT and CDR2 FQNNGV. V lost 0 bases and J 1 base, leaving 15 bases between the germline ends. This CDR3 has 18 residues. The CDR3 protein is CASSLDGRAGVNTGELFF. The CDR3 DNA is TGTGCCAGCAGCTTAGACGGCCGGGCAGGGGTGAACACCGGGGAGCTGTTTTTT.

For the CDR3, the DNA is TGTGCCAGCAGCCCAAGCTCCTACGAGCAGTACTTC. It specifies CASSPSSYEQYF. The rearrangement uses TRBV5-8 and TRBJ2-7; D gene uncertain. Germline V gene lookup returns CDR1 SGHTS and CDR2 YDEGEE. The CDR3 sequence is 12 residues long. Trimming took off 4 bases at V and 0 bases at J, with 5 bases between the two ends.

This clonotype has a count of ten or more. The chain recombines TRBV7-3 with TRBJ2-3, with a weak D call TRBD2 (6 bases). Trimming removed 3 bases from V and 5 bases from J, with 15 bases in between. Looked up from germline, CDR1 is SGHTA and CDR2 is FQGTGA. This CDR3 has 15 residues. The CDR3 here is CASSLGRQFIDTQYF. In DNA form, the CDR3 reads TGTGCCAGCAGCTTGGGGAGGCAGTTCATAGATACGCAGTATTTT.

This chain uses TRBV11-2 with TRBJ2-1; 13 bases agree with TRBD2. CDR1 and CDR2 (germline): SGHAT, FQNNGV. The CDR3 consists of 16 residues. J lost 4 bases, V lost 1 base, and 1 base had no gene match. CDR3 in DNA: TGTGCCAGCAGCTTAGGGGGACTAGCGGGATACAATGAGCAGTTCTTC. Amino acid sequence: CASSLGGLAGYNEQFF.

Many counts were recorded for this clonotype. The chain carries TRBV7-9 and TRBJ2-4, with 7 bases identical to TRBD2. The germline V gene encodes CDR1 SEHNR and CDR2 FQNEAQ (reference sequence). The trim removed 5 bases at V and 2 bases at J, leaving 6 bases unmatched. The CDR3 consists of 15 residues. The DNA of the CDR3 is TGTGCCAGCAGCCCCGACGGGGGGTCCAAAAACATTCAGTACTTC. Its protein is CASSPDGGSKNIQYF.

This clonotype occurred a few times. The chain carries TRBV24-1 and TRBJ2-1; 13 nucleotides line up with TRBD2. After removal of 3 bases from V and 0 bases from J, the junction contained 4 bases not matched to a gene. The CDR3 loop spans 18 amino acids. The germline V gene has CDR1 KGHDR and CDR2 SFDVKD. The CDR3 coding sequence is TGTGCCACCAGTGATCCGGGACTAGCGGGATCCTCCTACAATGAGCAGTTCTTC. Its translation: CATSDPGLAGSSYNEQFF.

The chain combines TRBV10-1 with TRBJ1-5, with D perhaps TRBD1 (5 bases). Germline values: CDR1 WNHNN, CDR2 SYGVQD (reference sequence). This CDR3 is 17 amino acids long. V lost 11 bases and J lost 2, with 25 bases in between. The CDR3 loop reads CAVSPKGPPVRNQPQHF. The DNA for the CDR3 is TGCGCCGTAAGTCCTAAGGGACCCCCGGTGCGCAATCAGCCCCAGCATTTT.